The sample holds many counts of the clone carrying this T cell receptor (beta chain). The antigen is not known. The entry originates in a study of neurological immune-mediated disorders. TCRdb reprocessed the 5' RACE reads with MiXCR, giving one entry per CDR3 protein. The sample yields around 29,000 distinct CDR3 sequences, around an eighth seen once. Whole-study findings and limits: CDR3 amino acid sequences of expanded clones were not shared across subjects, a result suggesting private repertoires in all groups.

Trimming took 4 bases from V and 0 from J, leaving 9 bases between them. The CDR3 runs to 13 residues. The germline CDR1 and CDR2 sequences are SQVTM and ANQGSEA. Sequenced sample: PBMCs. V is TRBV29-1 and J is TRBJ1-1; D unresolved. The TCR comes from a woman aged 55-69 years in good health. CDR3 region: CSVAGPMNTEAFF. The CDR3 coding sequence is TGCAGCGTTGCAGGACCGATGAACACTGAAGCTTTCTTT. Supplemented by reference TRBV29-1 and TRBJ1-1, the full variable domain reads SAVISQKPSRDICQRGTSLTIQCQVDSQVTMMFWYRQQPGQSLTLIATANQGSEATYESGFVIDKFPISRPNLTFSTLTVSNMSPEDSSIYLCSVAGPMNTEAFFGQGTRLTVV.